Shown below are 19 T cell receptor beta chains from a single sample sequenced in a study of T cell repertoires in cytomegalovirus infection. TCRdb independently ran MiXCR on the reads; one entry per CDR3 protein. The sample holds 310,000 or so distinct CDR3 sequences; 15% to 20% are singletons and the top ten take more than 10%. The sample comprised PBMCs. The receptor source for this set is a human donor in good health (CMV status not recorded). Some clones in this sample may be carry-over from other donors' samples.

This clonotype has at least ten counts. V gene TRBV12-3 or TRBV12-4 combines with J gene TRBJ2-5; no clear D. The length of the CDR3 is 14 residues. The ends were cut back, 2 bases at V and 7 bases at J, with 14 bases in the middle. CDR3 DNA sequence: TGTGCCAGCAGTTTATTCGGTACTCGTGGGACCCAGTACTTC. This sequence encodes CASSLFGTRGTQYF.

Only a few counts were recorded for this clonotype. J is TRBJ1-4 and V is TRBV6-5; 9 positions agree with TRBD1. Germline lookup yields CDR1 MNHEY and CDR2 SVGAGI. V was clipped by 6 bases and J by 5 bases; unmatched bases: 7. CDR3 length: 15 amino acids. The CDR3 sequence is CASSHSGTGNEKLFF. The DNA of the CDR3 is TGTGCCAGCAGCCACTCGGGGACAGGGAATGAAAAACTGTTTTTT.

Concerning this clonotype: At one boundary the junction diverges from the germline segment, which might be a read error. J is TRBJ1-1 and V is TRBV5-3, with D uncertain. TRBV5-3 is placed among ORFs of uncertain function. The CDR3 sequence is 13 residues long. CDR3 DNA sequence: TGTGCCAGCAGCTTGGAGTGGGTCACTGAAGCTTTCTTT. Residues: CASSLEWVTEAFF.

In its sample, this clonotype was seen many times. The chain employs TRBV7-2 and TRBJ1-5, with D possibly matching TRBD1 (6 bases). Germline values: CDR1 SGHTA, CDR2 FQGNSA. The CDR3 has 14 amino acids. V shed 7 bases and J shed 4 bases, with 14 bases lying between them. CDR3 amino acids: CASTQGQRNQPQHF. The CDR3 DNA is TGTGCCAGCACTCAGGGGCAGAGGAATCAGCCCCAGCATTTT.

The table lists this clonotype with a few counts. This rearrangement joins TRBV2 to TRBJ2-1; TRBD2 aligns across 11 bases. Germline V CDR1 and CDR2: SNHLY, FYNNEI. The trim removed 6 bases at V and 5 bases at J, leaving 6 bases unmatched. This CDR3 comprises 15 residues. Here the CDR3 reads CASRPLAGGHNEQFF. Here the CDR3 DNA reads TGTGCCAGCAGGCCTCTAGCGGGGGGACACAATGAGCAGTTCTTC.

This clonotype was detected only a few times. The chain couples TRBV12-3 or TRBV12-4 to TRBJ2-1; the match to TRBD2 covers 9 bases. The CDR3 sequence is 15 residues long. With V trimmed by 4 bases and J by 11 bases, 12 bases remained unmatched. The CDR3 coding sequence is TGTGCCAGCAGTTACTCTAGCGGGGACACAATGAAGCAGTTCTTC. Protein product: CASSYSSGDTMKQFF.

This clonotype was counted between two and nine times. V is TRBV3-1 and J is TRBJ1-1; D call uncertain. V lost 4 bases and J lost 5, with 11 bases in between. The CDR3 consists of 13 residues. From germline, CDR1 is LGHDT and CDR2 YNNKEL (reference sequence). This CDR3 is CASSLNQKTEAFF. In nucleotides, the CDR3 is TGTGCCAGCAGCCTTAACCAAAAGACTGAAGCTTTCTTT.

This clonotype was detected many times. The chain employs TRBV28 and TRBJ1-5; 7 bases fit TRBD1. The CDR3 has 15 residues. The germline gives CDR1 MDHEN, CDR2 SYDVKM. V lost 7 bases to trimming and J lost 0 bases; unmatched junction nucleotides: 6. CDR3 loop: CASIVGGGSNQPQHF. The CDR3 DNA follows: TGTGCCAGCATCGTAGGGGGCGGTAGCAATCAGCCCCAGCATTTT.

This clonotype has ten or more counts. The chain employs TRBV13 and TRBJ2-7; 8 bases are shared with TRBD1. V gave up 5 bases and J gave up 3 bases; unmatched junction bases: 6. The length of the CDR3 is 14 residues. CDR1 and CDR2 from the germline V gene are PRHDT and FYEKMQ (reference sequence). CDR3 coding DNA: TGTGCCAGCAGCCCACGGGACAGGAGCTACGAGCAGTACTTC. Its protein is CASSPRDRSYEQYF.

The chain employs TRBV6-1 and TRBJ2-3, with TRBD2 identical over 10 bases. The V gene end was trimmed by 5 bases and the J gene end by 0 bases; junction bases not matched to a gene: 11. The CDR3 spans 18 residues. Germline V gene lookup returns CDR1 MNHNS and CDR2 SASEGT. Here the CDR3 reads CASSKVASGGLSTDTQYF. CDR3 DNA: TGTGCCAGCAGTAAAGTGGCTAGCGGGGGCCTCAGCACAGATACGCAGTATTTT.

CDR3 region: CASSAQMIYTEAFF. CDR3 sequence (DNA): TGTGCCAGCAGTGCACAGATGATCTACACTGAAGCTTTCTTT. The chain carries TRBV6-1 and TRBJ1-1; D is undetermined. There are 14 residues in the CDR3. Between the trimmed V and J ends, which lost 4 bases and 3 bases, there was a span of 12 bases. The germline CDR1 and CDR2 sequences are MNHNS and SASEGT.

Many counts were recorded for this clonotype. The gene calls are TRBV12-3 or TRBV12-4 and TRBJ2-4; D call uncertain. Deletions cut 3 bases from V and 1 base from J, with 16 bases between. The CDR3 has 17 residues. The CDR3, as DNA: TGTGCCAGCAGTTTTTACGTTGCGTCGTCGGCCAAAAACATTCAGTACTTC. It encodes CASSFYVASSAKNIQYF.

This clonotype was counted at least ten times. V usage is TRBV5-1 and J usage is TRBJ2-3; a weak D match, TRBD1 (5 bases). Trimming shortened V by 0 bases and J by 0 bases, and 14 bases separated the two germline ends. The CDR3 totals 17 residues. Looked up from germline, CDR1 is SGHRS and CDR2 is YFSETQ. CDR3: CASSLDGYDSSTDTQYF. As DNA, the CDR3 is TGCGCCAGCAGCTTGGACGGATACGACAGTAGCACAGATACGCAGTATTTT.

Points on this clonotype: A much bigger clone sits one base away, suggesting this may be a read error. The rearrangement links TRBV11-2 to TRBJ2-7; weak D call: TRBD2 (6 bases). V lost 5 bases and J 4 bases, leaving 18 bases between the germline ends. This CDR3 is 15 amino acids long. CDR1 SGHAT and CDR2 FQNNGV come from the germline V gene. The CDR3 DNA reads TGTGCCAGCAGCCCCGCGGTTGGGAGGCAATACGAGCAGTACTTC. As protein: CASSPAVGRQYEQYF.

This clonotype was seen a few times. This chain uses TRBV4-1 with TRBJ2-1; TRBD1 aligns across 9 bases. The J segment lost 3 bases and the V segment lost 0 bases, leaving 6 bases of the junction unmatched. The CDR3 length is 17 residues. Per germline, CDR1 MGHRA and CDR2 YSYEKL. CDR3 residues: CASSQDPGTGSYNEQFF. The CDR3 DNA sequence: TGCGCCAGCAGCCAAGATCCCGGGACAGGGAGCTACAATGAGCAGTTCTTC.

This clonotype was seen repeatedly, ten times or more. V is TRBV12-3 or TRBV12-4 and J is TRBJ2-1; perhaps TRBD2 as D (5 bases). The CDR3 contains 15 residues. Trimming stripped 3 bases from V and 1 base from J, with 10 bases between. In DNA, the CDR3 is TGTGCCAGCAGTTTCGGGGTACTATCCTACAATGAGCAGTTCTTC. This gives the protein CASSFGVLSYNEQFF.

This clonotype was seen more than once but under ten times. The rearrangement links TRBV10-3 to TRBJ2-2, with 7 bases lining up with TRBD2. There are 16 residues in the CDR3. The V gene's germline CDR1 is ENHRY and CDR2 SYGVKD. Unmatched junction bases numbered 10, after V lost 2 bases and J lost 7 bases. CDR3 nucleotides: TGTGCCATCAGTGAGCCTGGACAAGGGAGGGACGGGGAGCTGTTTTTT. Protein product: CAISEPGQGRDGELFF.

The chain joins TRBV20-1 to TRBJ2-7; D tentatively reads TRBD1 or TRBD2 (5 bases each). This CDR3 comprises 13 residues. Germline V gives CDR1 DFQATT, CDR2 SNEGSKA (reference sequence). V lost 6 bases and J lost 4, with 16 bases in between. Here the CDR3 DNA reads TGCAGTGCGGCCGGGACGGATTATTACGAGCAGTACTTC. Protein product: CSAAGTDYYEQYF.

The rearrangement uses TRBV29-1 and TRBJ2-1; the D is unclear. Germline V gives CDR1 SQVTM, CDR2 ANQGSEA. This CDR3 spans 12 amino acids. Trimming shortened V by 0 bases and J by 8 bases, and 8 bases separated the two germline ends. The CDR3 DNA follows: TGCAGCGTTGAAGAGGTCCAGGATGAGCAGTTCTTC. Translating it yields CSVEEVQDEQFF.